This T cell receptor (beta chain) was captured in a study of regulatory T cells in long-lasting Graves disease. Time point specified: newly diagnosed GD, antithyroid drugs for less than 3 months. PBMCs provided the RNA from which the TCR library was made. This clonotype was counted many times. Germline CDR1 reads MDHEN; CDR2 reads SYDVKM. The CDR3 spans 12 residues. Trimming left V 7 bases short and J 6 bases short, with 9 bases between. To make TCR beta libraries, researchers used iRepertoire HTBI primers and Arm-PCR of CDR3 regions. MiXCR, applied by TCRdb to the multiplex PCR reads, yields one record per CDR3 protein. Altogether some 410,000 distinct CDR3 sequences are present, 15% to 20% being singletons, with the ten largest covering roughly a tenth. These data also featured in a second study, about T cells in Graves' hyperthyroidism and ophthalmopathy.

This clonotype was obtained from a young woman with Graves disease. The V call is TRBV28, the J call TRBJ2-2; D might be TRBD2 (5 bases). The material was peripheral blood mononuclear cells (PBMCs), obtained at new diagnosis, from a patient treated with antithyroid drugs. The CDR3 protein is CASTSGAGELFF. CDR3 nucleotides: TGTGCCAGCACCAGCGGCGCCGGGGAGCTGTTTTTT.